This paragraph reports one TCR beta chain. Its target is unknown. This record comes from a study of T-cell reconstitution after alpha-beta-depleted transplantation in children. Notes on the study in general: Several hundred expanded graft clones reportedly were the source of alpha-beta T cells about two months after transplant. Most T-cell counts and diversity one year after the transplant came from T cells that were newly produced.

V shed 0 bases and J shed 2 bases, with 15 bases lying between them. The length of the CDR3 is 17 residues. The germline V gene has CDR1 MGHRA and CDR2 YSYEKL. Unique molecular identifiers were built into the TCRbeta library. TCRdb recomputed calls from the PCR reads with MiXCR, one row per CDR3 protein. There are some 840,000 distinct CDR3 sequences in the sample; 15% to 20% occur only once, and around 5% lies in the top ten. V is TRBV4-1 and J is TRBJ2-3; D is possibly TRBD2 (6 bases). This clonotype was sampled from a male patient younger than 18 who had a stem cell transplant for acute lymphoblastic leukemia, so the T cells may come from the graft donor. The sequences come from PBMCs, mostly from graft donor cells, collected 360 days after TCRalphabeta/CD19-depleted stem cell transplant. CDR3 coding DNA: TGCGCCAGCAGCCAAGATTTGGAGGGGCTAACCACAGATACGCAGTATTTT. Its protein product is CASSQDLEGLTTDTQYF.